These T cell receptor beta chains were read from a single sample in a study of identical twins. TCRdb reanalysed the 5' RACE reads using MiXCR and keeps one entry per CDR3 protein. The table lists some 230,000 distinct CDR3 sequences, 6.5% of them singletons. The data were also submitted as part of a second study, on T cells expressing NK-cell markers.

Sequenced sample: CD8+ T cells sorted from blood. Every receptor here comes from a woman aged 18-35 years in good health. Each CDR3 is given with its conserved first and last residue. For some rows the clone size is stated as once, few or many, or as a class when expanded; others skip it.

TRBV7-9	TRBJ1-1	many	CASSPTGGNTEAFF
TRBV7-9	TRBJ2-2	few	CASSLGRANTGELFF
TRBV6-5	TRBJ2-7	.	CASSYSGSNPEQYF
TRBV29-1	TRBJ2-3	few	CSAGGDTQYF
TRBV24-1	TRBJ2-7	.	CATSDRTGASYEQYF
TRBV20-1	TRBJ2-3	few	CSAPAGASTDTQYF
TRBV2	TRBJ2-3	many	CASGPGLADFTDTQYF
TRBV5-1	TRBJ2-3	many	CASSFRSIGGGTDTQYF
TRBV11-2	TRBJ2-7	.	CASSLGAGDPYEQYF
TRBV20-1	TRBJ2-6	many	CSAREFIGSSGANVLTF
TRBV5-1	TRBJ2-7	many	CASSAWTSGRGGEQYF
TRBV6-1	TRBJ2-6	.	CASRGGNLSGANVLTF
TRBV20-1	TRBJ1-2	many	CSARGGTLLTNYGYTF
TRBV7-6	TRBJ2-1	few	CASSLDPGDNEQFF
TRBV12-3/TRBV12-4	TRBJ1-3	many	CASSPGGTGNTIYF
TRBV25-1	TRBJ1-1	many	CASGPTAEAFF
TRBV20-1	TRBJ2-7	many	CSARDRGYEQYF
TRBV18	TRBJ1-1	few	CASSPTGGPEAFF
TRBV13	TRBJ2-3	few	CASTGSGGALDTQYF
TRBV12-3/TRBV12-4	TRBJ1-5	few	CASSLAGDGNQPQHF
TRBV11-2	TRBJ2-1	many	CASSLGTRSDNEQFF
TRBV20-1	TRBJ2-2	.	CSARSITTKTKTGELFF
TRBV7-2	TRBJ2-7	.	CASSSIAGISYEQYF
TRBV12-3/TRBV12-4	TRBJ2-5	many	CASSPGRMVTSPQETQYF
TRBV5-1	TRBJ2-1	few	CASSFFGENYNEQFF
TRBV5-6	TRBJ2-5	few	CASSYRSREETQYF
TRBV5-6	TRBJ2-1	.	CASSAGLFNEQFF
TRBV7-9	TRBJ2-7	.	CASVPPLFFSFHEQYF
TRBV4-2	TRBJ1-3	few	CASSQDSRGSGNTIYF
TRBV7-8	TRBJ2-1	few	CASSQNVGRSSYNEQFF
TRBV7-9	TRBJ2-7	.	CASSPTSGNYEQYF
TRBV7-8	TRBJ1-5	.	CASSLEVRRPWEPQHF
TRBV10-3	TRBJ2-1	many	CAISELAGGKNNEQFF
TRBV7-7	TRBJ2-3	many	CASSPGGRGPYTDTQYF
TRBV20-1	TRBJ2-7	many	CSARDSGGGYEQYF
TRBV20-1	TRBJ2-1	many	CSLLSGSKNYEQFF
TRBV5-1	TRBJ2-7	many	CASSSWTSGSYEQYF
TRBV3-1	TRBJ2-1	few	CASSQEIWREGRASYNEQFF
TRBV7-3	TRBJ2-3	.	CASSSRGGQSTDTQYF
TRBV10-3	TRBJ2-2	few	CAIRGSWTSLNTGELFF
TRBV20-1	TRBJ2-1	medium-sized	CSARDPSAESSYNEQFF
TRBV12-3/TRBV12-4	TRBJ1-2	many	CASSLASGANYGYTF
TRBV19	TRBJ1-1	.	CASIPGGNTEAFF
TRBV7-7	TRBJ2-1	.	CASSRTAYNEQFF
TRBV15	TRBJ1-2	.	CATSRDLGQGNGYTF
TRBV5-1	TRBJ2-1	.	CASSFGQPLNEQFF
TRBV12-3/TRBV12-4	TRBJ2-1	many	CASSLGLLGGEQFF
TRBV27	TRBJ2-3	many	CASSLRADTQYF
TRBV4-1	TRBJ2-1	few	CASSQAGTGWFF
TRBV19	TRBJ2-2	few	CASSMVGTGELFF
TRBV5-1	TRBJ2-3	many	CASSLASAGTDTQYF
TRBV13	TRBJ2-5	few	CASSFGELRGTQYF
TRBV7-8	TRBJ2-1	.	CASSLLSLSYNEQFF
TRBV6-5	TRBJ1-5	.	CASSTYRGEPQHF